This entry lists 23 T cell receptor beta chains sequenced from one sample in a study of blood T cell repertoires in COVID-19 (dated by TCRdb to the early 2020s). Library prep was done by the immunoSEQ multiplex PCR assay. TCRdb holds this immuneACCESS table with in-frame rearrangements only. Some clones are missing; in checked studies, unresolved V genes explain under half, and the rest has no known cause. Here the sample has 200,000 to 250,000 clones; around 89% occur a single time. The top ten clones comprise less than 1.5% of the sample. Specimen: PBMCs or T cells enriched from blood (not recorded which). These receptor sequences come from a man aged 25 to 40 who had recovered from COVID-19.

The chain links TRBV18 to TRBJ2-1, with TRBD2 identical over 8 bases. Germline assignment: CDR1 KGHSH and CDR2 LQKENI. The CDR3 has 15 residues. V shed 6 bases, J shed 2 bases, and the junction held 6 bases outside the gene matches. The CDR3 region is CASSPTSGTYNEQFF. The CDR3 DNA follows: TGTGCCAGCTCCCCCACTAGCGGTACCTACAATGAGCAGTTCTTC.

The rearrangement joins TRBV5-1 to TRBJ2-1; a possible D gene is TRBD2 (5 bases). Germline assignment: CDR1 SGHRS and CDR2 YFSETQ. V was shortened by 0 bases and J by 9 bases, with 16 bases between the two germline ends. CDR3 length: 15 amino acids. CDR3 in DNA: TGCGCCAGCAGCTTGGTACTAGGAGGCATCGGTGAGCAGTTCTTC. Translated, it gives CASSLVLGGIGEQFF.

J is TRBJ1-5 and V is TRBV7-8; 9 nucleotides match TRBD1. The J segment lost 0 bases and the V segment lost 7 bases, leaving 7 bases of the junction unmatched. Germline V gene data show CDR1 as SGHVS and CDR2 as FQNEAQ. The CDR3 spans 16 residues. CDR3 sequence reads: CASNKDRGNSNQPQHF. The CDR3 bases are TGTGCCAGCAACAAGGACAGGGGAAATAGCAATCAGCCCCAGCATTTT.

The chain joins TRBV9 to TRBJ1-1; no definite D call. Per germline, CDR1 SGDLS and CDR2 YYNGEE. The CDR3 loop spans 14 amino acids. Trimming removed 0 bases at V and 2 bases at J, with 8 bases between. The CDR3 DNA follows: TGTGCCAGCAGCGTAGGACCAGGAAACACTGAAGCTTTCTTT. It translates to CASSVGPGNTEAFF.

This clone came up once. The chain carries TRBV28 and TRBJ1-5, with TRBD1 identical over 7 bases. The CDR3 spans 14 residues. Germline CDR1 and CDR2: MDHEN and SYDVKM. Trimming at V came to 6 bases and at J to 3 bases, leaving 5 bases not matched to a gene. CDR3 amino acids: CASRRTGNNQPQHF. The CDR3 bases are TGTGCCAGCAGGAGGACAGGTAACAATCAGCCCCAGCATTTT.

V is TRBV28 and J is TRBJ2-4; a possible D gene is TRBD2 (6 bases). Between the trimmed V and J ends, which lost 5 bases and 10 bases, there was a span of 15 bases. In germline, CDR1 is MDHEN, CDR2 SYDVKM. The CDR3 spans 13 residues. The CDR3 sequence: CASSLAEGGIQYF. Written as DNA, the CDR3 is TGTGCCAGCAGTCTGGCAGAGGGAGGAATTCAGTACTTC.

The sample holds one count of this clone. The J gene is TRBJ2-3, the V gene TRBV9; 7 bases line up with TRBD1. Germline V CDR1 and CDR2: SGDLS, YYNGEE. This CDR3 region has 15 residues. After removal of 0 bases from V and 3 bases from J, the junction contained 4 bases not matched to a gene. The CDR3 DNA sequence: TGTGCCAGCAGCGTAGGGGACAGCGTTACAGATACGCAGTATTTT. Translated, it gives CASSVGDSVTDTQYF.

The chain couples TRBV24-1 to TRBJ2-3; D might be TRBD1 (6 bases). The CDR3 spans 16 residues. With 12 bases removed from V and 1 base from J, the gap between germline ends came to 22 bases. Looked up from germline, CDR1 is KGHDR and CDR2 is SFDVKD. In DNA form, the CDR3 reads TGTGCCCCTGGGACAAGTCAATTGTGGGGCACAGATACGCAGTATTTT. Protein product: CAPGTSQLWGTDTQYF.

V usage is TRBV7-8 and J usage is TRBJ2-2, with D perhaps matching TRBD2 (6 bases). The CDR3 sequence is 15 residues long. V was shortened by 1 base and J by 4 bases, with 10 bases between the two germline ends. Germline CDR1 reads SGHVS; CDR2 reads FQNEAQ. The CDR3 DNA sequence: TGTGCCAGCAGCTTAGGACTAGAGAGCACCGGGGAGCTGTTTTTT. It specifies CASSLGLESTGELFF.

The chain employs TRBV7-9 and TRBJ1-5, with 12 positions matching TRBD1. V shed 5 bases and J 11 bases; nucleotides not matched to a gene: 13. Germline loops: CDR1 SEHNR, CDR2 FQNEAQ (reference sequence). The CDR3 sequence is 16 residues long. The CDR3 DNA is TGTGCCAGCAGCCCGGGACAGGGGGCCTCTGGTAGGACCCAGCATTTT. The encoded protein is CASSPGQGASGRTQHF.

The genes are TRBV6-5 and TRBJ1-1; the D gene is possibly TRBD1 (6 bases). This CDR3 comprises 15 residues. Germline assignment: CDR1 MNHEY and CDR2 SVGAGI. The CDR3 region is CAARGAHMVSTEAFF. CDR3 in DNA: TGTGCGGCCCGGGGGGCGCATATGGTTAGCACTGAAGCTTTCTTT.

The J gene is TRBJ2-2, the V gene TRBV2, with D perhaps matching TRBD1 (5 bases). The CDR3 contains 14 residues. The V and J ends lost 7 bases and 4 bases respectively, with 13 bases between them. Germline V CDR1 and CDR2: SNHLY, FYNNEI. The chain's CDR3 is CASNPVRGTGELFF. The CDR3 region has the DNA TGTGCCAGCAATCCTGTAAGGGGCACCGGGGAGCTGTTTTTT.

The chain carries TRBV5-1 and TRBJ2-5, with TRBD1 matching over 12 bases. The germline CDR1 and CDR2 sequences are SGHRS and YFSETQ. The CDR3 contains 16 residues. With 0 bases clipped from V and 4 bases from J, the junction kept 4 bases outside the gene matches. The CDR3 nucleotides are TGCGCCAGCAGCTTGGCCGGGACAGGGGGCCGAGAGACCCAGTACTTC. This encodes CASSLAGTGGRETQYF.

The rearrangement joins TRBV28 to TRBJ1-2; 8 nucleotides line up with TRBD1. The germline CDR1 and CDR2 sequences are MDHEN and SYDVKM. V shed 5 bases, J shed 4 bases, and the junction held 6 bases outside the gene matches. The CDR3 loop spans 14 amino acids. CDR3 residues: CASSGRQGIYGYTF. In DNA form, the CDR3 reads TGTGCCAGCAGTGGACGACAGGGGATCTATGGCTACACCTTC.

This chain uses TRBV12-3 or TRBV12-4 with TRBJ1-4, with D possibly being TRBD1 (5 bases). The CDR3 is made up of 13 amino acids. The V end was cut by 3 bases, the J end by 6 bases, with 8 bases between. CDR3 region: CASSFGRDEKLFF. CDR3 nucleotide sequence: TGTGCCAGCAGTTTTGGCAGGGATGAAAAACTGTTTTTT.

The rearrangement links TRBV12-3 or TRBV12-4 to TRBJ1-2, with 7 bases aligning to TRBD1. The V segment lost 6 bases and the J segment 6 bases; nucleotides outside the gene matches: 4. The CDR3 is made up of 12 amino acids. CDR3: CASSGQVHGYTF. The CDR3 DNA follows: TGTGCCAGCAGCGGACAGGTACATGGCTACACCTTC.

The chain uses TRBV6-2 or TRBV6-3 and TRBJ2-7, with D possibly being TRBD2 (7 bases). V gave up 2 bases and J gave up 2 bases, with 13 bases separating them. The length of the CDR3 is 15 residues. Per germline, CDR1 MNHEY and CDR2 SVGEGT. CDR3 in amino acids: CASSYHGGGAYEQYF. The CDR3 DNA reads TGTGCCAGCAGTTACCACGGCGGGGGCGCCTACGAGCAGTACTTC.

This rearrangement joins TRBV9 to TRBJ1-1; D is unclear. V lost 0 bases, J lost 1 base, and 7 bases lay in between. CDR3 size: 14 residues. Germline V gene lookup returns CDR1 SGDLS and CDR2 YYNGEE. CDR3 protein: CASSVAQSNTEAFF. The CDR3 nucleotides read TGTGCCAGCAGCGTAGCACAGTCGAACACTGAAGCTTTCTTT.

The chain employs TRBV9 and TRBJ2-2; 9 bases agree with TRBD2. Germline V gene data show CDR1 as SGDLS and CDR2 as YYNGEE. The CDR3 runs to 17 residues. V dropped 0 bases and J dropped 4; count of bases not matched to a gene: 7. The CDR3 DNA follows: TGTGCCAGCAGCGTAGAGGAGCCAGCGGGAGGCACCGGGGAGCTGTTTTTT. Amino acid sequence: CASSVEEPAGGTGELFF.

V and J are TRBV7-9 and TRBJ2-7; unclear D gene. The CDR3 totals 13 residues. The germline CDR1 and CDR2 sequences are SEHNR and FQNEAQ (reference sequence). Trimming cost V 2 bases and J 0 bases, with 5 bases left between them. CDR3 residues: CASSLPSSYEQYF. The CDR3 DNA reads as TGTGCCAGCAGCTTACCCAGCTCCTACGAGCAGTACTTC.

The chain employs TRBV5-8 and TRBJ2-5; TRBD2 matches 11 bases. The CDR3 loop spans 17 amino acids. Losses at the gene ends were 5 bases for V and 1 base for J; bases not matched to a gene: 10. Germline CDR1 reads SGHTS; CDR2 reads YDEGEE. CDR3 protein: CASRVGLAGGTQETQYF. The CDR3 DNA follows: TGTGCCAGCAGGGTGGGTCTAGCGGGGGGCACCCAAGAGACCCAGTACTTC.

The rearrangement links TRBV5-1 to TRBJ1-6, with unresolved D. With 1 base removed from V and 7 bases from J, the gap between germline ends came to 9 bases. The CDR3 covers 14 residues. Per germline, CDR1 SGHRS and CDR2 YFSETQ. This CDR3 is CASSLLGDNSPLHF. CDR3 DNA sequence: TGCGCCAGCAGCTTGCTGGGAGACAATTCACCCCTCCACTTT.

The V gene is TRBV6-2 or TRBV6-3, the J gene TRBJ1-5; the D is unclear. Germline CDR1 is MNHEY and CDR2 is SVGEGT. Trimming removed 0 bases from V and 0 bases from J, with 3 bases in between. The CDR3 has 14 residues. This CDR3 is CASSYSSSNQPQHF. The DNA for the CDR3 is TGTGCCAGCAGTTACTCGAGTAGCAATCAGCCCCAGCATTTT.